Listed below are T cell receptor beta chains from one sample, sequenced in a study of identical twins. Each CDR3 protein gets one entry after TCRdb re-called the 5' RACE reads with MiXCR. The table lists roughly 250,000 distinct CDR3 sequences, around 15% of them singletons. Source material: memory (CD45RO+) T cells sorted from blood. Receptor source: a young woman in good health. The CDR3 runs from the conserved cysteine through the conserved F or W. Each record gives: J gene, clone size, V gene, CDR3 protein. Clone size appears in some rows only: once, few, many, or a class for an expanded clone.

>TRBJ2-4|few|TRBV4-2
CASSAAGQGFNLAGGNIQYF
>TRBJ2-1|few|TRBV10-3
CAISEDRGHEQFF
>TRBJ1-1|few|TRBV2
CASSGKQGTEAFF
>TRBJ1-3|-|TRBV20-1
CSASPGSGNTIYF
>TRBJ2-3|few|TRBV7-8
CASSLDLRQGADTQYF
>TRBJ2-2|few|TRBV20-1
CSARGGSFTGELFF
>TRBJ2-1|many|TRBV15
CATSTDRVNEQFF
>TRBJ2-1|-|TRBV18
CASSPPGLAAVNEQFF
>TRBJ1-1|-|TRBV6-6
CASSAGLTTEAFF
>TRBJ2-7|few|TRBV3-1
CASSHQVGTYEQYF
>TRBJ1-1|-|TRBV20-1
CSAPRTGGTEAFF
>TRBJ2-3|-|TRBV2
CAYRPWGERGAEDTQYF
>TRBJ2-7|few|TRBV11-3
CASSLDKGGPLTYEQYF
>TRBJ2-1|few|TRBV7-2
CASSATRNNEQFF
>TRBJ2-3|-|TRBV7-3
CASSKDSLTDTQYF
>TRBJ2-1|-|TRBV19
CASKRSGLRVNEQFF
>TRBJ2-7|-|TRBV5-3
CARSPFGTAVEQYF
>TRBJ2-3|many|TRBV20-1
CSAIDGRDTQYF
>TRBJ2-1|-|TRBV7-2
CASSLAPIENEQFF
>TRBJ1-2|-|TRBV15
CATSRNRQDGYTF